This T cell receptor beta chain is drawn from a study of a mutant IDH1 vaccine in newly diagnosed glioma (dated by TCRdb to the early 2020s). A note on the overall study: Across visits V03 through V10, patients got a total of eight vaccinations, given in weeks 1, 3, 5, 7, 11, 15, 19 and 23. For exploratory analyses, around 26 treated patients had longitudinal TCRB deep sequencing done wherever samples were available. Peripheral blood was collected at six visits: V03 (baseline), V05, V07, V10, V12 and V13. The roughly 30 treated patients were roughly 62% male and around 40% female, with a mean age of approximately 40 years. Prior to enrollment, standard therapy consisting of radiotherapy alone, temozolomide alone, or radiochemotherapy with temozolomide had been administered to patients, with the combination being received by most patients. Vaccination started 4-6 weeks after radiotherapy alone, or was given together with temozolomide cycles in the groups whose treatment included chemotherapy. Paper-wide results and their limitations: Immune responses induced by the vaccine were seen in approximately 93% of patients across multiple MHC alleles. Availability determined which PBMC samples were chosen for TCRB deep sequencing. According to the authors, sample limitations meant that analyses of patient blood samples could not be reproduced. Pseudoprogression seemed to be unrelated to changes in the top peripheral T cell clonotypes found by TCRB sequencing.

Libraries were made using the immunoSEQ multiplex PCR assay. Rearranged TCR beta chain sequences were amplified using the hsTCRB Kit according to the manufacturer's protocol. Sequencing of TCRB libraries was carried out on an Illumina MiSeq. The paper's data handling went like this. The kit vendor's proprietary platform handled demultiplexing, trimming and gene mapping. Held by TCRdb, this immuneACCESS table contains in-frame sequences only and omits some clones. Under half of the omission traces to an unresolved V gene where checked; the cause of the rest is unknown. D and trimming come from the DNA, and the V and J calls and clone size come from that table. In this sample the table shows about 51,000 clones, about three quarters of which occur a single time. The ten largest account for about 1.8% of the sample. V is reduced by 0 bases and J by 13 bases, leaving a spacing of 15 bases between them. The CDR3 goes from the cysteine to the phenylalanine over 13 residues. Only the CDR3 part of the read is kept: 39 bases, read in frame from the first base. CDR1 and CDR2 (MNHEY, SVGAGI) derive from the germline V gene.

The time point label, as the study defines it: week 5, during vaccination. A 20-mer mutant IDH1 peptide at 300 micrograms in Montanide made up each vaccine dose, which was injected subcutaneously together with topical imiquimod. The donors had newly diagnosed IDH1-mutant astrocytomas of WHO grade 3 or 4 that showed loss of nuclear ATRX. The samples were drawn from NOA16, a multicentre, single-arm, open-label phase I trial in Germany that tested a mutant IDH1 peptide vaccine in humans for the first time. The DNeasy Blood and Tissue Kit was used to extract genomic DNA from EDTA blood for TCRB sequencing. There are a few counts of this clone. This clone's antigen is unknown. Qualities for individual bases were not recorded, and no much larger clone is one base off.

The rearrangement combines TRBV6-5 with TRBJ1-2; D gene: possibly TRBD1, on 5 matching bases. The TCR comes from a woman aged 40 to 50 with glioma. The sample was PBMCs, taken from a glioma patient whose treatment included an IDH1 peptide vaccine. The CDR3 reads as follows: CASSYSGRAVGTF. The nucleotide sequence is TGTGCCAGCAGTTACTCGGGCAGGGCCGTAGGCACCTTC.